The 16 T cell receptor beta chains in this list originate from one sample, sequenced in a study of glioma-infiltrating T cells after dendritic cell vaccination. Time point defined: after dendritic cell vaccination, including at tumor progression/relapse. Profiled with immunoSEQ multiplex PCR; TCRdb holds only in-frame clones, not every one. The sample contains 70,000 to 90,000 clones, roughly four fifths of which appear only once. Sample: blood, taken after dendritic cell vaccination. These receptors were taken from a human donor with glioblastoma.

The chain links TRBV11-1 to TRBJ2-3; 9 bases are shared with TRBD1. V was clipped by 5 bases and J by 3 bases; unmatched bases: 15. The V gene's germline CDR1 is SGHAT and CDR2 FQDESV (reference sequence). The CDR3 spans 18 residues. The CDR3: CASSQPRDRVIRTDTQYF. CDR3 nucleotides: TGTGCCAGCAGCCAACCCCGGGACAGGGTCATTCGGACAGATACGCAGTATTTT.

This chain connects TRBV19 to TRBJ1-5, with 9 bases fitting TRBD1. The CDR3 totals 15 residues. Looked up from germline, CDR1 is LNHDA and CDR2 is SQIVND (reference sequence). Trimming at V came to 9 bases and at J to 1 base, leaving 7 bases not matched to a gene. The CDR3 loop is CASKGQGRSNQPQHF. As DNA, the CDR3 is TGTGCCAGCAAAGGACAGGGGAGGAGCAATCAGCCCCAGCATTTT.

This clone was seen a single time. This chain connects TRBV7-3 to TRBJ2-5; 9 nucleotides agree with TRBD1. The tail of the sequence fits TRBJ2-7 better, so the J call may be wrong. The germline V gene has CDR1 SGHTA and CDR2 FQGTGA. The CDR3 runs 13 residues. Here the CDR3 DNA reads TGTGCCAGCAGCTCGGGACAGGGAGGCGAGCAGTACTTC. Its translation: CASSSGQGGEQYF.

The rearrangement joins TRBV5-1 to TRBJ1-1; TRBD1 matches at 7 bases. Germline V CDR1 and CDR2: SGHRS, YFSETQ. V lost 2 bases, J lost 6 bases, and 10 bases stayed unmatched. The length of the CDR3 is 15 residues. The CDR3 bases are TGCGCCAGCAGCTTACAGGGGATAGTTAATCCTGAAGCTTTCTTT. Translated, it gives CASSLQGIVNPEAFF.

The chain couples TRBV5-6 to TRBJ1-1, with D perhaps TRBD1 (5 bases). Trimming took off 1 base at V and 3 bases at J, with 16 bases between the two ends. The germline CDR1 and CDR2 sequences are SGHDT and YYEEEE. CDR3 length: 16 amino acids. The CDR3 is CASSLLFTGRDTEAFF. The CDR3 DNA follows: TGTGCCAGCAGCTTGTTATTCACAGGCAGGGACACTGAAGCTTTCTTT.

Notes on this clone: Other DNA sequences in this specimen translate into the identical CDR3. The V and J genes are TRBV27 and TRBJ1-2; 8 nucleotides align to TRBD1. This CDR3 has 15 residues. The J segment lost 6 bases and the V segment lost 0 bases, leaving 6 bases of the junction unmatched. The V gene's germline CDR1 is MNHEY and CDR2 SMNVEV (reference sequence). CDR3 in amino acids: CASSLSIQGADGYTF. The CDR3 DNA reads as TGTGCCAGCAGTTTATCCATTCAGGGGGCGGATGGCTACACCTTC.

V usage is TRBV29-1 and J usage is TRBJ1-2, with a possible D match to TRBD1 (6 bases). The CDR3 runs 15 residues. The germline CDR1 and CDR2 sequences are SQVTM and ANQGSEA. The V end lost 3 bases, the J end lost 0 bases, and 14 bases lay between the germline ends. DNA of the CDR3: TGCAGCGTTGATGGGGCAGGGGCCTCTAACTATGGCTACACCTTC. Translation: CSVDGAGASNYGYTF.

The chain has TRBV6-1 and TRBJ1-1, with 7 bases identical to TRBD1. Germline CDR1 MNHNS, CDR2 SASEGT. The junction had 7 bases not matched to a gene; V was cut back by 5 bases and J by 1 base. The CDR3 runs 15 residues. CDR3 region: CASSSGQVGNTEAFF. DNA of the CDR3: TGTGCCAGCAGTTCCGGACAGGTGGGGAACACTGAAGCTTTCTTT.

The gene calls are TRBV7-8 and TRBJ1-5, with D maybe TRBD1 (5 bases). CDR1 and CDR2 (germline): SGHVS, FQNEAQ. The V end was cut by 1 base, the J end by 2 bases, with 12 bases between. CDR3 length: 16 amino acids. The CDR3 loop reads CASSLGTPKGNQPQHF. The CDR3 DNA reads as TGTGCCAGCAGCTTAGGGACACCCAAGGGCAATCAGCCCCAGCATTTT.

The sample holds a few counts of this clone. V gene TRBV10-1 combines with J gene TRBJ2-5; 7 bases map to TRBD2. This CDR3 is 15 amino acids long. V was pared by 3 bases and J by 2 bases, with 6 bases of the junction left unmatched. CDR1 is WNHNN, CDR2 SYGVQD, per germline (reference sequence). This chain's CDR3 is CASSEVAGEQETQYF. In DNA, the CDR3 is TGCGCCAGCAGTGAAGTAGCGGGTGAGCAAGAGACCCAGTACTTC.

This chain connects TRBV2 to TRBJ1-2; possibly TRBD1 for D (5 bases). The germline gives CDR1 SNHLY, CDR2 FYNNEI. V was clipped by 0 bases and J by 7 bases, with 12 bases between them. The CDR3 loop spans 14 amino acids. The CDR3 sequence: CASSEAVGEGGYTF. DNA of the CDR3: TGTGCCAGCAGTGAAGCGGTGGGGGAGGGTGGCTACACCTTC.

The chain has TRBV5-1 and TRBJ1-1; weak D call: TRBD1 (5 bases). The ends were cut back, 0 bases at V and 1 base at J, with 7 bases in the middle. CDR1 and CDR2 (germline): SGHRS, YFSETQ. The CDR3 length is 14 residues. The CDR3 nucleotides are TGCGCCAGCAGCTTGGTACAGGAGAACACTGAAGCTTTCTTT. Translated: CASSLVQENTEAFF.

The V and J genes are TRBV5-1 and TRBJ2-3, with 11 bases fitting TRBD2. V lost 5 bases and J lost 4; bases outside the gene matches: 9. The CDR3 consists of 16 residues. Looked up from germline, CDR1 is SGHRS and CDR2 is YFSETQ. CDR3 loop: CASSLLAGDGADTQYF. The CDR3 DNA sequence: TGCGCCAGCAGTTTACTAGCGGGGGACGGGGCAGATACGCAGTATTTT.

The rearrangement links TRBV7-2 to TRBJ1-5, with D unresolved. This CDR3 comprises 16 residues. V lost 1 base to trimming and J lost 2 bases, with 12 bases between them. Germline CDR1 is SGHTA and CDR2 is FQGNSA. The CDR3 coding sequence is TGTGCCAGCAGCTTAGTAGGATCCGGGGGCAATCAGCCCCAGCATTTT. It encodes CASSLVGSGGNQPQHF.

The chain recombines TRBV10-3 with TRBJ1-1, with D unclear. The CDR3 loop spans 13 amino acids. V lost 3 bases and J 3 bases, leaving 8 bases between the germline ends. Germline lookup yields CDR1 ENHRY and CDR2 SYGVKD. CDR3 sequence: CAISDQRYTEAFF. CDR3 coding DNA: TGTGCCATCAGTGACCAGCGGTACACTGAAGCTTTCTTT.

This chain connects TRBV2 to TRBJ2-1; D ambiguous. CDR1 SNHLY and CDR2 FYNNEI come from the germline V gene. Between the trimmed V and J ends, which lost 1 base and 6 bases, there was a span of 13 bases. This CDR3 is built from 15 residues. The CDR3 sequence: CASSEVFTAGNEQFF. The CDR3 DNA is TGTGCCAGCAGTGAAGTCTTCACAGCCGGCAATGAGCAGTTCTTC.